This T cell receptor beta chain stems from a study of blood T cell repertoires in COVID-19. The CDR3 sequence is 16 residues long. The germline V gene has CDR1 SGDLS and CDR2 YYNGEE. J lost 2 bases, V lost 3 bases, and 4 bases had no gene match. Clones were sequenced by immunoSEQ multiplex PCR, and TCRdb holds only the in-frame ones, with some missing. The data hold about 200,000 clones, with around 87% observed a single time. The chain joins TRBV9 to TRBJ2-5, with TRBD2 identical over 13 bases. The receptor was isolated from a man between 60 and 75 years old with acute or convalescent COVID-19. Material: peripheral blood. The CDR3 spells CASSGTSGGPQETQYF. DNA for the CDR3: TGTGCCAGCAGCGGGACTAGCGGGGGTCCTCAAGAGACCCAGTACTTC.